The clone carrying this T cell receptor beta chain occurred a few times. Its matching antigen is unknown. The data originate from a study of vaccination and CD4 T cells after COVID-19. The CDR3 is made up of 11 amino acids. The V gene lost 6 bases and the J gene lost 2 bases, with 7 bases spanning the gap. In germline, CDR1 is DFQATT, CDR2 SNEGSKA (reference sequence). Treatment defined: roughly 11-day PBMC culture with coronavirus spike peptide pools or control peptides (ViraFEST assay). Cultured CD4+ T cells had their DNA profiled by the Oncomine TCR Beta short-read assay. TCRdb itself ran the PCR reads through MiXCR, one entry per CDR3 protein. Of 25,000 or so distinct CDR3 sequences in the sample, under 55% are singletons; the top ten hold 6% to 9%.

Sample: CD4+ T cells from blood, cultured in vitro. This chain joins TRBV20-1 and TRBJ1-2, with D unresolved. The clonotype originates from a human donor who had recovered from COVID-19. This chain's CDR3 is CSAIANYGYTF. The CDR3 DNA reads TGCAGTGCCATTGCGAACTATGGCTACACCTTC.